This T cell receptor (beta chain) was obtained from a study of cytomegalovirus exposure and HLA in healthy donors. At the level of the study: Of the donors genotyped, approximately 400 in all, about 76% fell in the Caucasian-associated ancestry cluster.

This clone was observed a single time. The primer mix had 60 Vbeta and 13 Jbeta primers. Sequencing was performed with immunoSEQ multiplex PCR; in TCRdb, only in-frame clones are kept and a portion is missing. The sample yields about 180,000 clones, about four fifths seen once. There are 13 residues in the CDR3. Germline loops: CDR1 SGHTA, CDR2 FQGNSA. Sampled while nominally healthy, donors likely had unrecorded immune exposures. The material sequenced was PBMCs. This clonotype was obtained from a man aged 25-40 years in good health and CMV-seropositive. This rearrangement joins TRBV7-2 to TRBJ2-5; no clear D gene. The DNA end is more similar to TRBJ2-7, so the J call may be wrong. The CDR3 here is CASSLAGTYEQYF. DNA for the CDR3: TGTGCCAGCAGCTTAGCCGGTACCTACGAGCAGTACTTC.